This T cell receptor (beta chain) was sequenced for a study of graft-versus-host responses after intestinal transplantation. The CDR3 loop spans 14 amino acids. The V and J ends lost 1 base and 0 bases respectively, with 4 bases between them. CDR1 and CDR2 (germline): GTSNPN, SVGIG (reference sequence). A remark on this clone: No antigen is known for it.

Here immunoSEQ multiplex PCR was the method, and the copy in TCRdb shows in-frame clones only, minus some. The sample gives 120,000 or so clones, over 85% of which show up once; around 0.49% is in the top ten. The receptor was derived from a human donor who received an intestinal transplant. The chain has TRBV30 and TRBJ2-6; D is unclear. Source: unstimulated CD8+ T cells sorted from spleen or lymph node cells, taken before intestinal transplant. This CDR3 reads CAWSGSSGANVLTF. In nucleotides, the CDR3 is TGTGCCTGGAGTGGATCCTCTGGGGCCAACGTCCTGACTTTC. The entire variable domain, with the rest obtained from reference TRBV30 and TRBJ2-6, is as follows: SQTIHQWPATLVQPVGSPLSLECTVEGTSNPNLYWYRQAAGRGLQLLFYSVGIGQISSEVPQNLSASRPQDRQFILSSKKLLLSDSGFYLCAWSGSSGANVLTFGAGSRLTVL.